Following are 16 T cell receptor beta chains from one sample sequenced in a study of CD8+ T cells in alopecia areata. Extraction of RNA preceded its reverse transcription into cDNA, which served as the sequencing template. The method was immunoSEQ multiplex PCR; TCRdb's version includes in-frame clones alone and lacks a portion of them. Among some 110,000 clones listed, more than 30% were seen once. Source material: CD4+ T cells sorted from blood. All receptors come from a human donor with alopecia areata.

This clone was counted a few times. V gene TRBV28 combines with J gene TRBJ2-7, with 7 bases fitting TRBD1. The CDR3 is 19 amino acids. The germline V gene encodes CDR1 MDHEN and CDR2 SYDVKM. J lost 0 bases, V lost 1 base, and 15 bases had no gene match. CDR3: CASSLLDRPKHPSSYEQYF. The CDR3 coding sequence is TGTGCCAGCAGTTTATTGGACAGGCCCAAGCACCCGAGCTCCTACGAGCAGTACTTC.

This clone was seen a few times. The chain employs TRBV30 and TRBJ2-1; no definite D call. CDR1 is GTSNPN and CDR2 is SVGIG in the germline V gene (reference sequence). Deletions cut 4 bases from V and 4 bases from J, with 5 bases between. The CDR3 is made up of 11 amino acids. Here the CDR3 reads CAWTGYNEQFF. The CDR3 coding sequence is TGTGCCTGGACAGGATACAATGAGCAGTTCTTC. The full variable domain, rest sourced from reference TRBV30 and TRBJ2-1, is SQTIHQWPATLVQPVGSPLSLECTVEGTSNPNLYWYRQAAGRGLQLLFYSVGIGQISSEVPQNLSASRPQDRQFILSSKKLLLSDSGFYLCAWTGYNEQFFGPGTRLTVL.

The V gene is TRBV6-6, the J gene TRBJ2-7, with TRBD1 as a possible D gene (6 bases). Germline CDR1 and CDR2: MNHNY and SVGAGI (reference sequence). V was clipped by 6 bases and J by 6 bases, with 12 bases between them. The CDR3 is 12 residues long. The CDR3 loop is CASRDRDLEQYF. CDR3 bases: TGTGCCAGCAGGGACAGAGATCTCGAGCAGTACTTC.

V usage is TRBV29-1 and J usage is TRBJ1-4; D is unclear. Germline CDR1 and CDR2: SQVTM and ANQGSEA. This CDR3 has 12 amino acids. V shed 3 bases and J shed 4 bases, with 6 bases lying between them. Here the CDR3 reads CSVEGSNEKLFF. In nucleotides, the CDR3 is TGCAGCGTTGAGGGCAGTAATGAAAAACTGTTTTTT.

The CDR3 reads CASSIAGGPYNEQFF. The CDR3 DNA reads TGTGCCAGCAGCATAGCGGGAGGACCTTACAATGAGCAGTTCTTC. The gene calls are TRBV6-6 and TRBJ2-1, with 10 positions matching TRBD2. This CDR3 region has 15 residues. With V trimmed by 6 bases and J by 4 bases, 6 bases remained unmatched. The germline CDR1 and CDR2 sequences are MNHNY and SVGAGI (reference sequence).

The rearrangement joins TRBV2 to TRBJ2-2; D unclear. The V gene lost 6 bases and the J gene lost 1 base, with 6 bases spanning the gap. Germline V gene sequence: CDR1 SNHLY, CDR2 FYNNEI. CDR3 length: 13 residues. CDR3 in DNA: TGTGCCAGCAGACAGTTGAACACCGGGGAGCTGTTTTTT. Translating gives CASRQLNTGELFF.

This clone appeared a few times. The V call is TRBV6-6, the J call TRBJ2-1, with D possibly matching TRBD1 (6 bases). In germline, CDR1 is MNHNY, CDR2 SVGAGI (reference sequence). The CDR3 runs to 12 residues. With 5 bases removed from V and 6 bases from J, the gap between germline ends came to 8 bases. This chain's CDR3 is CASSSRGNEQFF. For the CDR3, the DNA is TGTGCCAGCAGTAGCAGGGGCAATGAGCAGTTCTTC.

J is TRBJ2-5 and V is TRBV27; 9 bases match TRBD1. V was clipped by 5 bases and J by 4 bases; unmatched bases: 5. The CDR3 runs 14 residues. Per the germline V gene, CDR1 is MNHEY and CDR2 is SMNVEV (reference sequence). The CDR3 sequence is CASSHGTGRETQYF. The CDR3 DNA reads as TGTGCCAGCAGTCACGGGACAGGGCGAGAGACCCAGTACTTC.

The rearrangement joins TRBV7-3 to TRBJ2-5, with TRBD2 as a possible D gene (6 bases). Trimming took 7 bases from V and 7 from J, leaving 16 bases between them. Germline V gene sequence: CDR1 SGHTA, CDR2 FQGTGA. The CDR3 covers 13 residues. CDR3 bases: TGTGCCAGCACCTCTAGCGCCCAGGGGACCCAGTACTTC. It is translated as CASTSSAQGTQYF.

This rearrangement joins TRBV30 to TRBJ1-2, with D maybe TRBD1 (5 bases). V dropped 1 base and J dropped 9 bases, with 9 bases sitting between them. Germline CDR1 is GTSNPN and CDR2 is SVGIG (reference sequence). The CDR3 has 11 amino acids. CDR3 in DNA: TGTGCCTGGAGTGGCCGGGGCCGCTACACCTTC. It yields the protein CAWSGRGRYTF.

CDR3 region: CAIGQSGYTF. CDR3 sequence (DNA): TGTGCCATCGGACAGAGTGGCTACACCTTC. This rearrangement joins TRBV10-3 to TRBJ1-2; D is possibly TRBD1 (6 bases). Trimming stripped 8 bases from V and 7 bases from J, with 8 bases between. Germline values: CDR1 ENHRY, CDR2 SYGVKD. The CDR3 runs 10 residues.

The sample holds a few counts of this clone. V and J are TRBV4-3 and TRBJ2-1; D is undetermined. V dropped 4 bases and J dropped 0 bases, with 10 bases sitting between them. Germline lookup yields CDR1 LGHNA and CDR2 YSLEER. The CDR3 spans 15 residues. CDR3 coding DNA: TGCGCCAGCAGCCCGCGACCGAACTCCTACAATGAGCAGTTCTTC. It is translated as CASSPRPNSYNEQFF.

There are a few counts of this clone. The genes are TRBV29-1 and TRBJ1-1; no reliable D call. Germline CDR1 reads SQVTM; CDR2 reads ANQGSEA. Trimming stripped 5 bases from V and 8 bases from J, with 6 bases between. The CDR3 loop spans 9 amino acids. CDR3 nucleotides: TGCAGCGTTACTTCAGAAGCTTTCTTT. This encodes CSVTSEAFF.

The chain combines TRBV30 with TRBJ2-2, with D possibly being TRBD1 (6 bases). CDR3 length equals 14 residues. Trimming took 2 bases from V and 1 from J, leaving 8 bases between them. Per germline, CDR1 GTSNPN and CDR2 SVGIG (reference sequence). The CDR3 protein is CAWSTGQNTGELFF. DNA of the CDR3: TGTGCCTGGAGTACGGGACAGAACACCGGGGAGCTGTTTTTT.

The rearrangement uses TRBV29-1 and TRBJ2-6; the D gene is possibly TRBD1 (5 bases). The V gene lost 6 bases and the J gene lost 5 bases, with 8 bases spanning the gap. Germline values: CDR1 SQVTM, CDR2 ANQGSEA. The CDR3 has 12 residues. The CDR3 is CSVQGWANVLTF. The CDR3 DNA sequence: TGCAGCGTCCAGGGTTGGGCCAACGTCCTGACTTTC.

This clone was seen a few times. This chain joins TRBV29-1 and TRBJ2-3; 8 nucleotides align to TRBD2. After removal of 2 bases from V and 0 bases from J, the junction contained 4 bases not matched to a gene. Germline assignment: CDR1 SQVTM and CDR2 ANQGSEA. CDR3 length: 15 residues. CDR3 bases: TGCAGCGTTGAAAGAGCGGGGGCTAGCACAGATACGCAGTATTTT. This encodes CSVERAGASTDTQYF.